The 23 T cell receptor beta chains below were found in one sample sequenced in a study of STAT5B mutations in CD4+ large granular lymphocyte leukemia (dated by TCRdb to about 2022). Preparation of the library involved the immunoSEQ multiplex PCR assay. Here the immuneACCESS table is served through TCRdb, limited to in-frame sequences with V and J called. Missing clones are a known gap in these copies; in checked studies unresolved V genes cover under half, and the rest lacks a known reason. For this sample the table gives about 40,000 clones, of which roughly 79% were detected only once. The ten largest account for approximately 3.8% of the sample. The material sequenced was CD4+ T cells from blood buffy coats. All receptors derive from a human donor in good health.

The CDR3 DNA follows: TGTGCCAGCAGCCCCTCCCTATCGGGGGTTTACAATGAGCAGTTCTTC. Residues: CASSPSLSGVYNEQFF. V is TRBV7-6 and J is TRBJ2-1, with D perhaps TRBD2 (6 bases). V lost 5 bases to trimming and J lost 4 bases, with 18 bases between them. The CDR3 totals 16 residues. The germline V gene has CDR1 SGHVS and CDR2 FNYEAQ. Looking up the rest from reference TRBV7-6 and TRBJ2-1 gives the full variable domain: GAGVSQSPRYKVTKRGQDVALRCDPISGHVSLYWYRQALGQGPEFLTYFNYEAQQDKSGLPNDRFSAERPEGSISTLTIQRTEQRDSAMYRCASSPSLSGVYNEQFFGPGTRLTVL.

This chain connects TRBV30 to TRBJ2-5, with D unresolved. Trimming left V 2 bases short and J 4 bases short, with 2 bases between. CDR1 is GTSNPN and CDR2 is SVGIG in the germline V gene (reference sequence). The CDR3 contains 10 residues. CDR3 sequence (DNA): TGTGCCTGGAGTAGAGAGACCCAGTACTTC. Protein product: CAWSRETQYF.

This clone was seen a single time. The genes are TRBV6-5 and TRBJ2-1, with 7 nucleotides matching TRBD2. Trimming at V came to 7 bases and at J to 9 bases, leaving 12 bases not matched to a gene. Germline CDR1 MNHEY, CDR2 SVGAGI. The length of the CDR3 is 14 residues. CDR3 in amino acids: CASTDAWGGGEQFF. CDR3 in DNA: TGTGCCAGCACCGACGCATGGGGGGGAGGTGAGCAGTTCTTC.

This chain links TRBV11-2 with TRBJ1-2; unclear D gene. This CDR3 comprises 16 residues. V lost 0 bases, J lost 4 bases, and 15 bases lay in between. Germline values: CDR1 SGHAT, CDR2 FQNNGV. The CDR3 is CASSLDRAARSYGYTF. CDR3 DNA sequence: TGTGCCAGCAGCTTAGATAGGGCAGCCCGATCCTATGGCTACACCTTC.

This chain joins TRBV9 and TRBJ1-6; unclear D gene. Deletions cut 3 bases from V and 13 bases from J, with 17 bases between. Germline CDR1 SGDLS, CDR2 YYNGEE. CDR3 length: 14 residues. Here the CDR3 reads CASSALFGESPLHF. The CDR3 DNA reads TGTGCCAGCAGCGCCCTATTCGGGGAGTCGCCCCTCCACTTT.

This rearrangement joins TRBV6-1 to TRBJ1-1, with 10 bases matching TRBD1. With V trimmed by 3 bases and J by 11 bases, 6 bases remained unmatched. CDR1 is MNHNS and CDR2 is SASEGT in the germline V gene. There are 13 residues in the CDR3. DNA of the CDR3: TGTGCCAGCAGTGATCGGGACAGGGGACCGGCTTTCTTT. Translation: CASSDRDRGPAFF.

The rearrangement joins TRBV9 to TRBJ2-1; D is undetermined. The CDR3 is made up of 11 amino acids. Trimming shortened V by 7 bases and J by 10 bases, and 12 bases separated the two germline ends. CDR1 is SGDLS and CDR2 is YYNGEE in the germline V gene. The CDR3 nucleotides read TGTGCCAGCGGCAAGGCGCGGGAGCAGTTCTTC. Amino acids: CASGKAREQFF.

The V gene is TRBV7-3, the J gene TRBJ2-2; the D is unclear. There are 16 residues in the CDR3. V was trimmed by 1 base and J by 4 bases, leaving 13 bases between them. Germline loops: CDR1 SGHTA, CDR2 FQGTGA. CDR3 in DNA: TGTGCCAGCAGCTTAATTCCCGGGCTAGGCACCGGGGAGCTGTTTTTT. Its protein product is CASSLIPGLGTGELFF.

The chain combines TRBV7-9 with TRBJ2-4; 10 nucleotides line up with TRBD1. J lost 5 bases, V lost 5 bases, and 9 bases had no gene match. The germline V gene encodes CDR1 SEHNR and CDR2 FQNEAQ (reference sequence). This CDR3 spans 16 amino acids. The CDR3: CASSPPRGTGENIQYF. Here the CDR3 DNA reads TGTGCCAGCAGCCCCCCTAGGGGGACAGGGGAAAACATTCAGTACTTC.

The chain links TRBV19 to TRBJ2-2, with D possibly matching TRBD1 (5 bases). CDR1 is LNHDA and CDR2 is SQIVND in the germline V gene (reference sequence). Deletions cut 7 bases from V and 5 bases from J, with 14 bases between. The CDR3 extends over 14 amino acids. The CDR3 protein is CASTRIQGTGELFF. CDR3 sequence (DNA): TGTGCCAGTACCCGAATCCAGGGTACCGGGGAGCTGTTTTTT.

This sequence joins TRBV25-1 and TRBJ2-7, with 14 nucleotides matching TRBD2. V shed 8 bases and J 5 bases; nucleotides not matched to a gene: 5. This CDR3 has 14 amino acids. The V gene's germline CDR1 is MGHDK and CDR2 SYGVNS. In DNA form, the CDR3 reads TGTGCCAGCTCGGGACTAGCGGGAGCCCACGAGCAGTACTTC. It specifies CASSGLAGAHEQYF.

The gene calls are TRBV28 and TRBJ2-2; D is possibly TRBD1 or TRBD2 (6 bases each). The CDR3 consists of 14 residues. Germline values: CDR1 MDHEN, CDR2 SYDVKM. With 6 bases removed from V and 9 bases from J, the gap between germline ends came to 17 bases. The CDR3 nucleotides read TGTGCCAGCAGATACGGGGGCCCCTGGCGGGAGCTGTTTTTT. Amino acid sequence: CASRYGGPWRELFF. The full variable domain, in which reference TRBV28 and TRBJ2-2 provide the parts outside the CDR3, is DVKVTQSSRYLVKRTGEKVFLECVQDMDHENMFWYRQDPGLGLRLIYFSYDVKMKEKGDIPEGYSVSREKKERFSLILESASTNQTSMYLCASRYGGPWRELFFGEGSRLTVL.

DNA of the CDR3: TGTGCCAGCAGTTTAGCTCCGGGAGGCTCTTCCTACGAGCAGTACTTC. It specifies CASSLAPGGSSYEQYF. The chain combines TRBV28 with TRBJ2-7; 7 nucleotides line up with TRBD2. The CDR3 is 16 amino acids. From germline, CDR1 is MDHEN and CDR2 SYDVKM. J was trimmed by 1 base and V by 2 bases; bases with no gene match: 8.

This clone was seen a single time. V gene TRBV29-1 combines with J gene TRBJ2-1, with D maybe TRBD1 (5 bases). The CDR3 loop spans 13 amino acids. CDR1 is SQVTM and CDR2 is ANQGSEA in the germline V gene. Trimming removed 7 bases from V and 1 base from J, with 11 bases in between. The CDR3 DNA is TGCAGCGCAGGGAAGGGGTCCTACAATGAGCAGTTCTTC. Its translation is CSAGKGSYNEQFF.

The J gene is TRBJ2-1, the V gene TRBV10-3; TRBD1 aligns across 7 bases. V was clipped by 4 bases and J by 8 bases; unmatched bases: 2. The V gene's germline CDR1 is ENHRY and CDR2 SYGVKD. This CDR3 is built from 12 residues. CDR3 loop: CAISGGTDEQFF. CDR3 coding DNA: TGTGCCATCAGTGGGGGGACAGATGAGCAGTTCTTC.

The rearrangement joins TRBV5-4 to TRBJ2-7; 8 nucleotides match TRBD1. The CDR3 consists of 16 residues. Germline lookup yields CDR1 SGHNT and CDR2 YYREEE (reference sequence). Unmatched junction bases numbered 16, after V lost 4 bases and J lost 7 bases. The CDR3 nucleotides are TGTGCCAGCAGCCCCGGCGTGGGGCAGGGGGCCGGAGAGCAGTACTTC. It yields the protein CASSPGVGQGAGEQYF.

The rearrangement links TRBV10-3 to TRBJ1-1; weak D call: TRBD1 (5 bases). The length of the CDR3 is 14 residues. CDR1 and CDR2 from the germline V gene are ENHRY and SYGVKD. V shed 3 bases and J shed 3 bases, with 11 bases lying between them. CDR3 DNA: TGTGCCATCAGTGACCGTGGAGGGGACACTGAAGCTTTCTTT. Translating it yields CAISDRGGDTEAFF.

This chain uses TRBV30 with TRBJ2-6; D is unresolved. This CDR3 is 14 amino acids long. In germline, CDR1 is GTSNPN, CDR2 SVGIG (reference sequence). V lost 7 bases and J lost 0, with 10 bases in between. As DNA, the CDR3 is TGTGCCTCCGAACGGTACTCTGGGGCCAACGTCCTGACTTTC. This gives the protein CASERYSGANVLTF.

This clone was detected a few times. The rearrangement links TRBV6-7 to TRBJ1-2, with D unclear. TRBV6-7 is filed as an ORF, its function uncertain. V was pared by 0 bases and J by 4 bases, with 9 bases between. The CDR3 totals 14 residues. The CDR3: CASSYSSWSYGYTF. As DNA, the CDR3 is TGTGCCAGCAGTTACTCCTCGTGGAGCTATGGCTACACCTTC.

The V gene is TRBV19, the J gene TRBJ1-3; TRBD1 might be the D (5 bases). Germline assignment: CDR1 LNHDA and CDR2 SQIVND (reference sequence). The CDR3 contains 14 residues. Trimming removed 4 bases at V and 2 bases at J, with 9 bases between. The CDR3 DNA sequence: TGTGCCAGTAGTACCGGGACCGCTGGAAACACCATATATTTT. It specifies CASSTGTAGNTIYF.

CDR3 DNA sequence: TGTGCCAGCAGTTCCCCGGACGGGGGCTACGAGCAGTACTTC. Translation gives CASSSPDGGYEQYF. J is TRBJ2-7 and V is TRBV6-5; the D gene is possibly TRBD2 (6 bases). Trimming shortened V by 4 bases and J by 3 bases, and 13 bases separated the two germline ends. Per the germline V gene, CDR1 is MNHEY and CDR2 is SVGAGI. The CDR3 has 14 residues.

This rearrangement joins TRBV7-2 to TRBJ1-1; 7 bases agree with TRBD1. The CDR3 is 13 amino acids. J lost 8 bases, V lost 4 bases, and 7 bases had no gene match. CDR1 and CDR2 from the germline V gene are SGHTA and FQGNSA. CDR3: CASSSRAGGEAFF. The CDR3, as DNA: TGTGCCAGCAGCTCCCGGGCAGGGGGAGAAGCTTTCTTT.

The chain has TRBV19 and TRBJ2-5; D is undetermined. The germline CDR1 and CDR2 sequences are LNHDA and SQIVND (reference sequence). Deletions cut 3 bases from V and 2 bases from J, with 7 bases between. The CDR3 has 13 residues. CDR3 sequence (DNA): TGTGCCAGTAGTATCGGCAATCAAGAGACCCAGTACTTC. It translates to CASSIGNQETQYF. Combining the CDR3 with reference TRBV19 and TRBJ2-5 gives the whole variable domain DGGITQSPKYLFRKEGQNVTLSCEQNLNHDAMYWYRQDPGQGLRLIYYSQIVNDFQKGDIAEGYSVSREKKESFPLTVTSAQKNPTAFYLCASSIGNQETQYFGPGTRLLVL.